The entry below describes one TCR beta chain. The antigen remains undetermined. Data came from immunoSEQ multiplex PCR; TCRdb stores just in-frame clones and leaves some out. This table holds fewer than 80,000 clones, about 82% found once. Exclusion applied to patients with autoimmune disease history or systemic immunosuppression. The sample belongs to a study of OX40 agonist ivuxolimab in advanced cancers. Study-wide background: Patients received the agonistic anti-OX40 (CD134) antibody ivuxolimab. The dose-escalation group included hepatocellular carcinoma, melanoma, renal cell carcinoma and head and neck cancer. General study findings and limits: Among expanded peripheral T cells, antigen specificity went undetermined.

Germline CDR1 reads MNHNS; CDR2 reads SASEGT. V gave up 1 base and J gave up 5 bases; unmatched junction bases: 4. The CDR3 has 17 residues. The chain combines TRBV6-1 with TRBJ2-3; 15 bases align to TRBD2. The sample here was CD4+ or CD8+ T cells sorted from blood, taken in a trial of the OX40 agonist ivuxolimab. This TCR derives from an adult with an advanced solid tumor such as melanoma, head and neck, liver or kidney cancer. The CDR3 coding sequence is TGTGCCAGCAGTGAAGGGGGACTAGCGGGGGGACGAGATACGCAGTATTTT. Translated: CASSEGGLAGGRDTQYF.